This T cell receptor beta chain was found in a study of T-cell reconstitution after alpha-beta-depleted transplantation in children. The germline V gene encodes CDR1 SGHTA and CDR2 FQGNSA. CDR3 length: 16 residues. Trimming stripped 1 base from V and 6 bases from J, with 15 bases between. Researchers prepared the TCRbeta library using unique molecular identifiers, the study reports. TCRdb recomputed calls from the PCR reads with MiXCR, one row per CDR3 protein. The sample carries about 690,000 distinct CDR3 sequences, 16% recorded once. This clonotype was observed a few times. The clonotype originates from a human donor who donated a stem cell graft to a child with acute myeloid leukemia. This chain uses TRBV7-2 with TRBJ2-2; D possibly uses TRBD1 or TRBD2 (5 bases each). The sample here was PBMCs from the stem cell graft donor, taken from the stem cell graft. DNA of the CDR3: TGTGCCAGCAGCTTAGTACGAGGTGGGGGTTCCGGGGAGCTGTTTTTT. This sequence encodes CASSLVRGGGSGELFF.